This T cell receptor beta chain is from a study of T-cell memory formation after mild COVID-19. Study in general: Most TCR clusters belonged to a single donor.

Of note for this clonotype: The antigen remains undetermined.

General observations from the study: Most CD4+ clones that shrank were in CM and EM, while CD8+ ones turned up in EMRA. Clones that contracted from day 15 to 85 had balanced CD4/CD8; later expanders were CD4+ biased.

One entry per CDR3 protein, called by TCRdb with MiXCR from the 5' RACE reads. This table has about 180,000 distinct CDR3 sequences, around 15% appearing once. Germline lookup yields CDR1 MNHEY and CDR2 SVGEGT. V was pared by 6 bases and J by 4 bases, with 7 bases of the junction left unmatched. The CDR3 totals 14 residues. The clonotype originates from an adult woman who had mild COVID-19 (a few samples of this study predate the infection). Cell type and time point are not known. Sequences were obtained from PBMCs or a T cell subset sorted from them (not recorded which). The rearrangement joins TRBV6-2 or TRBV6-3 to TRBJ2-7; TRBD1 aligns across 9 bases. The CDR3 is CASRLTGGGYEQYF. CDR3 coding DNA: TGTGCCAGCAGGCTTACAGGGGGCGGGTACGAGCAGTACTTC.